These T cell receptor beta chains were read from a single sample in a study of control samples from healthy donors and cancer patients. The protocol was immunoSEQ multiplex PCR, while the TCRdb copy is restricted to in-frame clones and leaves out a portion. The sample yields over 120,000 clones, about 91% seen once. The sequencing input was blood. Receptors were obtained from a man aged 30 to 45 in good health. The CDR3 runs from the conserved cysteine through the conserved F or W. Fields, in order: D gene, clone size, J gene, V gene, CDR3 DNA, CDR3 protein. D genes are given only for firm matches. Clone size is stated in some rows and not others, as once, few, many or a class when expanded.

>TRBD1|NA|TRBJ2-1|TRBV9
TGTGCCAGCAGCGGATCGACAGGGTTCAATGAGCAGTTCTTC
CASSGSTGFNEQFF
>TRBD1|once|TRBJ1-1|TRBV28
TGTGCCAGCAGTTTGCAGGGGGCGGTCACTGAAGCTTTCTTT
CASSLQGAVTEAFF
>NA|NA|TRBJ2-7|TRBV3-1/TRBV3-2
TGTGCCAGCAGCCAAGGGTATATATCCTACGAGCAGTACTTC
CASSQGYISYEQYF
>TRBD2|NA|TRBJ2-1|TRBV6-1
TGTGCCAGCAGTGAATGGATAGCGGGGGGGCTATTGGAGCAGTTCTTC
CASSEWIAGGLLEQFF
>TRBD2|NA|TRBJ2-3|TRBV11-2
TGTGCCAGCAGCTTACAACGGGGGGGCACAGATACGCAGTATTTT
CASSLQRGGTDTQYF
>TRBD2|NA|TRBJ2-7|TRBV3-1/TRBV3-2
TGTGCCAGCAGCCTCGGACTAGCGGGGGACGAGCAGTACTTC
CASSLGLAGDEQYF
>TRBD2|NA|TRBJ2-1|TRBV6-6
TGTGCCAGCAGGGGCCTTGTGCTAGCGGGGTACAATGAGCAGTTCTTC
CASRGLVLAGYNEQFF
>NA|NA|TRBJ1-6|TRBV4-2
TGTGCCAGCAGCCAAGTACCCTCCAACGGGTCACCCCTCCACTTT
CASSQVPSNGSPLHF
>NA|NA|TRBJ1-5|TRBV2
TGTGCCAGCAGTTATTTCTCAGGACAATATGATCAGCCCCAGCATTTT
CASSYFSGQYDQPQHF
>TRBD1|NA|TRBJ2-3|TRBV5-1
TGCGCCAGCAGCGGGACAGGCACAGATACGCAGTATTTT
CASSGTGTDTQYF
>NA|NA|TRBJ1-2|TRBV12-5
TGTGCTAGTGGCCCGACTGACAGGATAGACGGTGGCTACACCTTC
CASGPTDRIDGGYTF
>NA|NA|TRBJ1-6|TRBV7-9
TGTGCCAGCAGCTTTCTTACGAATTCACCCCTCCACTTT
CASSFLTNSPLHF
>NA|NA|TRBJ2-2|TRBV9
TGTGCCAGCAGCGTAGACGGGACCGGGGAGCTGTTTTTT
CASSVDGTGELFF
>NA|NA|TRBJ1-6|TRBV6-6
TGTGCCAGCGAGGGGGTAGATAATTCACCCCTCCACTTT
CASEGVDNSPLHF
>NA|NA|TRBJ1-1|TRBV12-5
TGTGCTAGCAGTCTTGGGAACACTGAAGCTTTCTTT
CASSLGNTEAFF
>NA|NA|TRBJ2-7|TRBV7-2
TGTGCCAGCAGCTTAGAACCCTCCGAGCAGTACTTC
CASSLEPSEQYF
>TRBD2|NA|TRBJ2-1|TRBV7-6
TGTGCCAGCAGCTCACTAGCGGGGGGGAACAATGAGCAGTTCTTC
CASSSLAGGNNEQFF
>TRBD2|NA|TRBJ2-1|TRBV6-1
TGTGCCAGCAGTGAAAAGAAGGGACTAGCGGGTTCCAGCTCCTACAATGAGCAGTTCTTC
CASSEKKGLAGSSSYNEQFF
>NA|NA|TRBJ1-1|TRBV10-1
TGCGCCAGCAGCCCGATCGGGAGGACTGAAGCTTTCTTT
CASSPIGRTEAFF
>NA|NA|TRBJ1-1|TRBV11-2
TGTGCCAGCAGCTCCTCCGATGGGGCGAACACTGAAGCTTTCTTT
CASSSSDGANTEAFF
>NA|NA|TRBJ1-1|TRBV6-5
TGTGCCAGCAGTTCTTACCTCAGGGCCCACAACACTGAAGCTTTCTTT
CASSSYLRAHNTEAFF
>TRBD2|NA|TRBJ2-1|TRBV7-3
TGTGCCAGCAGCTCCAAAGCGGGGTACTCCTACAATGAGCAGTTCTTC
CASSSKAGYSYNEQFF
>TRBD1|NA|TRBJ2-7|TRBV6-5
TGTGCCAGCAGTTACCAAACCGGGACAGGGGCTTCGGAGCAGTACTTC
CASSYQTGTGASEQYF
>TRBD2|NA|TRBJ2-5|TRBV28
TGTGCCCTGAGCGGGGGGGAGACCCAGTACTTC
CALSGGETQYF
>NA|few|TRBJ1-4|TRBV10-3
TGTGCCATCACCGAGGGTCCTCCGGGTGAAAAACTGTTTTTT
CAITEGPPGEKLFF
>NA|NA|TRBJ1-6|TRBV24-1
TGTGCCGCCCACAGTAGCTCCTATAATTCACCCCTCCACTTT
CAAHSSSYNSPLHF
>NA|NA|TRBJ1-5|TRBV28
TGTGCCAGCAGTTTAGCGTCGGCAGGGGGCAATCAGCCCCAGCATTTT
CASSLASAGGNQPQHF
>NA|NA|TRBJ1-2|TRBV9
TGTGCCAGCAGCGTAGACGGGAGTTACTATGGCTACACCTTC
CASSVDGSYYGYTF
>TRBD2|NA|TRBJ2-7|TRBV7-9
TGTGCCAGCAGCTTAGGACTAGCGGTAACTTACGAGCAGTACTTC
CASSLGLAVTYEQYF
>TRBD1|NA|TRBJ1-5|TRBV19
TGTGCCAGTAGTATAAGGACAGGGCATAGCAATCAGCCCCAGCATTTT
CASSIRTGHSNQPQHF
>TRBD1|NA|TRBJ2-7|TRBV4-1
TGCGCCAGCAGTCCATTGGGACAGGGTATCGACGAGCAGTACTTC
CASSPLGQGIDEQYF
>TRBD1|NA|TRBJ2-3|TRBV6-6
TGTGCCAGCAGTCGCCTACAGGGGGATTTCATCCCAGATACGCAGTATTTT
CASSRLQGDFIPDTQYF
>TRBD1|few|TRBJ1-5|TRBV5-6
TGTGCCAGCAGCTCGGGACAGGGGAGGATGGGCAATCAGCCCCAGCATTTT
CASSSGQGRMGNQPQHF
>TRBD2|NA|TRBJ2-3|TRBV10-1
TGCGCCAGCGGGGGGACTAGCCCAGATACGCAGTATTTT
CASGGTSPDTQYF
>NA|NA|TRBJ1-2|TRBV15
TGTGCCACCAGCAGAGATAAGGGGCATGGCTACACCTTC
CATSRDKGHGYTF
>NA|NA|TRBJ2-3|TRBV3-1/TRBV3-2
TGTGCCAGCAGCCAAGATCGGGGGTGGGCAGATACGCAGTATTTT
CASSQDRGWADTQYF
>NA|NA|TRBJ1-5|TRBV6-1
TGTGCCAGCAGTGATAGGAAGGGCCATAGCAATCAGCCCCAGCATTTT
CASSDRKGHSNQPQHF
>NA|NA|TRBJ2-2|TRBV25-1
TGTGCCAGCAGTAGGCGTGGGACCGCTAACACCGGGGAGCTGTTTTTT
CASSRRGTANTGELFF
>NA|NA|TRBJ1-5|TRBV5-5
TGTGCCAGCAGCTTAATGGTGTCTCAGCCCCAGCATTTT
CASSLMVSQPQHF
>NA|NA|TRBJ2-7|TRBV11-2
TGTGCCAGCAGCTCGTGGTCCTACGAGCAGTACTTC
CASSSWSYEQYF